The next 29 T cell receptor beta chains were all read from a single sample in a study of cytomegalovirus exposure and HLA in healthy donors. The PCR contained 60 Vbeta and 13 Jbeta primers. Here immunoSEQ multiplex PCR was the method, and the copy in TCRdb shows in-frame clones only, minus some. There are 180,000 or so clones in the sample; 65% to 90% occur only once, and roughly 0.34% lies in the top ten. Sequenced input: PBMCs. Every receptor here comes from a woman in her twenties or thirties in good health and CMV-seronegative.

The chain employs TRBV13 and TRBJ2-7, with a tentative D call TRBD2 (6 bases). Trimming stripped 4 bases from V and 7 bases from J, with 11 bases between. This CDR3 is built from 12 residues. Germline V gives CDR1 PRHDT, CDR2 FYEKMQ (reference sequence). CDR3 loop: CASSSPTSEQYF. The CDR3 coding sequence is TGTGCCAGCAGCTCCCCGACTAGTGAGCAGTACTTC.

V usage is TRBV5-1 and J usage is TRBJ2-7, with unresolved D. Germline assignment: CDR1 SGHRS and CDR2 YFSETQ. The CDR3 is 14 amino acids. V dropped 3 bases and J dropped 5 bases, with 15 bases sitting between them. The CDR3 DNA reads TGCGCCAGCAGCTCCCGGTCCGCCGCCGACGAGCAGTACTTC. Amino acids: CASSSRSAADEQYF.

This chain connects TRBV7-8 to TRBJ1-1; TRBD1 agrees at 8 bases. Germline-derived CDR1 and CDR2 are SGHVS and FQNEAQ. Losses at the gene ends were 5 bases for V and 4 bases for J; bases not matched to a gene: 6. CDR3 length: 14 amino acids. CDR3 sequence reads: CASSVGQGLTEAFF. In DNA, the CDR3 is TGTGCCAGCAGCGTAGGACAGGGCCTCACTGAAGCTTTCTTT.

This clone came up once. The CDR3 DNA reads as TGCAGCGTTGCGGGGAAGGGTACCACCGGGGAGCTGTTTTTT. As protein: CSVAGKGTTGELFF. The chain links TRBV29-1 to TRBJ2-2; maybe TRBD2 (5 bases). The CDR3 is made up of 14 amino acids. CDR1 is SQVTM and CDR2 is ANQGSEA in the germline V gene. V shed 4 bases and J shed 4 bases, with 13 bases lying between them.

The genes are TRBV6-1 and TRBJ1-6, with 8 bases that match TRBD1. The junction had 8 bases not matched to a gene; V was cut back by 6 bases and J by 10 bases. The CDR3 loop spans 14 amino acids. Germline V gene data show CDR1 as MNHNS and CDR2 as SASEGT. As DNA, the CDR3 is TGTGCCAGCAGCGCCGGGACAGGTGGCTCACCCCTCCACTTT. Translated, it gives CASSAGTGGSPLHF.

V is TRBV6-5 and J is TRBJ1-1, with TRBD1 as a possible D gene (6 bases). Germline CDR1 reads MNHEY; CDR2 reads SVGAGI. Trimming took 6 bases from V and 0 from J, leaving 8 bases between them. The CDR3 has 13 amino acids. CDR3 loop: CASRDSLNTEAFF. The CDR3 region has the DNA TGTGCCAGCAGGGACAGCTTGAACACTGAAGCTTTCTTT.

CDR3 coding DNA: TGCGCCAGCAGCACCGTAGCGGGAGACAATGAGCAGTTCTTC. It codes for CASSTVAGDNEQFF. The V call is TRBV5-1, the J call TRBJ2-1; 9 bases line up with TRBD2. The CDR3 totals 14 residues. V was clipped by 4 bases and J by 5 bases; unmatched bases: 4. Germline CDR1 is SGHRS and CDR2 is YFSETQ. Filled out from reference TRBV5-1 and TRBJ2-1, the complete variable domain reads KAGVTQTPRYLIKTRGQQVTLSCSPISGHRSVSWYQQTPGQGLQFLFEYFSETQRNKGNFPGRFSGRQFSNSRSEMNVSTLELGDSALYLCASSTVAGDNEQFFGPGTRLTVL.

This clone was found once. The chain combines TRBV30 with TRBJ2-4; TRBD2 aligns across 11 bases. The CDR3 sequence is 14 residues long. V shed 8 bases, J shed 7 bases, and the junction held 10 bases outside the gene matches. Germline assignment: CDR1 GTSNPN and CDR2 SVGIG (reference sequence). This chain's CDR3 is CASSGGGSFNIQYF. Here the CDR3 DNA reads TGTGCCAGTAGCGGGGGGGGATCATTTAACATTCAGTACTTC.

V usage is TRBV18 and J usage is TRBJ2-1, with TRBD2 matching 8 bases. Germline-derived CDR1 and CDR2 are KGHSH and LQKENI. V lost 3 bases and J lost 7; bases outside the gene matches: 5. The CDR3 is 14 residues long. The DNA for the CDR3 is TGTGCCAGCTCACCTAGCGGGACGTTGAATGAGCAGTTCTTC. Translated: CASSPSGTLNEQFF.

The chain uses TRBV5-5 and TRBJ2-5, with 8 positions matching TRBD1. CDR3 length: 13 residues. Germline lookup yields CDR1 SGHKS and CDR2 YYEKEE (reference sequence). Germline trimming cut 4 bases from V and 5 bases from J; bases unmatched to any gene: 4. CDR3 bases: TGTGCCAGCAGCGACAGGGGTGGCGAGACCCAGTACTTC. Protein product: CASSDRGGETQYF.

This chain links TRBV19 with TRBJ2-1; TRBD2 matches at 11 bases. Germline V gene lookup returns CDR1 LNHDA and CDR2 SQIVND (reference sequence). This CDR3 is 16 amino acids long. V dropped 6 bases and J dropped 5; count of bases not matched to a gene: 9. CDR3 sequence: CASRFSGGANHNEQFF. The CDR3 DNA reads TGTGCCAGTAGATTTAGCGGGGGGGCCAACCACAATGAGCAGTTCTTC.

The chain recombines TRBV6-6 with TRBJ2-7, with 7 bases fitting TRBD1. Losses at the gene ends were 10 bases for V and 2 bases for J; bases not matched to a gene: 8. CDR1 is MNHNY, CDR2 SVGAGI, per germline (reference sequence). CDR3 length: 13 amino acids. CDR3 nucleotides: TGTGCCACCCAGCGACAGGGCACCTACGAGCAGTACTTC. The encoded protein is CATQRQGTYEQYF.

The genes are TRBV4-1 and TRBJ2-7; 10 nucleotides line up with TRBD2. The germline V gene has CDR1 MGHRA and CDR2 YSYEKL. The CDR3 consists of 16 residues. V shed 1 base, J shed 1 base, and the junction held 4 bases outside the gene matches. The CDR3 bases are TGCGCCAGCAGCCAAGTTGGACTAGCGGTTTCCTACGAGCAGTACTTC. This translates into CASSQVGLAVSYEQYF.

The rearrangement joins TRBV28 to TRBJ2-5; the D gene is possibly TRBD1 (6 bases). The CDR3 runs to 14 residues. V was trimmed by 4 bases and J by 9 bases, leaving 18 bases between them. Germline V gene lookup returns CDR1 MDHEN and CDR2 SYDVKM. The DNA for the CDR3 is TGTGCCAGCAGTTCCCCAGGGGACCAGGGGTCCCAGTACTTC. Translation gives CASSSPGDQGSQYF.

CDR3 in amino acids: CASSPAARHNEQFF. Here the CDR3 DNA reads TGTGCCAGCAGCCCGGCGGCCCGGCACAATGAGCAGTTCTTC. V gene TRBV7-8 combines with J gene TRBJ2-1, with unresolved D. In germline, CDR1 is SGHVS, CDR2 FQNEAQ. There are 14 residues in the CDR3. Trimming took off 5 bases at V and 5 bases at J, with 13 bases between the two ends.

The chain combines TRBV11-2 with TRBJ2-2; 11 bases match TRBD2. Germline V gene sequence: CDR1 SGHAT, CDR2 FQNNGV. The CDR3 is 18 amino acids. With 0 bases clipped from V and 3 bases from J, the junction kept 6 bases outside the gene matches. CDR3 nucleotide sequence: TGTGCCAGCAGCTTAGACCTAGCGGGAGGCCATGACACCGGGGAGCTGTTTTTT. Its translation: CASSLDLAGGHDTGELFF.

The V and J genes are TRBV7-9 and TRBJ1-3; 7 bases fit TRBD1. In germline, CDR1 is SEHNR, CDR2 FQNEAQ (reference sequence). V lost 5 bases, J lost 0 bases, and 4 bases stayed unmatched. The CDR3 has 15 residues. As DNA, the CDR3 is TGTGCCAGCAGCGCGGACAGGAACTCTGGAAACACCATATATTTT. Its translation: CASSADRNSGNTIYF.

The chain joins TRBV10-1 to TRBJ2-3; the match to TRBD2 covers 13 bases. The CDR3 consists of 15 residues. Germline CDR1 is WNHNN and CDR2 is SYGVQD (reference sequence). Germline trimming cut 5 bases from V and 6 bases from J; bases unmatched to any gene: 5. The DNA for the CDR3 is TGCGCCAGCAGTTCGACTAGCGGGAGGTTGGATACGCAGTATTTT. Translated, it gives CASSSTSGRLDTQYF.

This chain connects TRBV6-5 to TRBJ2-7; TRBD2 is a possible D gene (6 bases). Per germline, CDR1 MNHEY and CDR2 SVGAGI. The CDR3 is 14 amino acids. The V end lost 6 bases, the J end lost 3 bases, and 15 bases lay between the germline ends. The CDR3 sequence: CASSPSAGIYEQYF. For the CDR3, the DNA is TGTGCCAGCAGCCCCTCCGCGGGGATCTACGAGCAGTACTTC.

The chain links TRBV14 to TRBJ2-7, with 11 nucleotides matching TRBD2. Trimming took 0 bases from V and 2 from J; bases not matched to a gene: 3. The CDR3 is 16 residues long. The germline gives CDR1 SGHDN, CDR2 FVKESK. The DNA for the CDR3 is TGTGCCAGCAGCCAAGAGGGACTAGCGGAAACCTACGAGCAGTACTTC. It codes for CASSQEGLAETYEQYF.

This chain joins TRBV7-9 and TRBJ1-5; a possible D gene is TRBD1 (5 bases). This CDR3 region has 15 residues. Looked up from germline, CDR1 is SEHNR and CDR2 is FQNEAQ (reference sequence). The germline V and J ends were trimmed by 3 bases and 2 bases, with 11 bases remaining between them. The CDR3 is CASSLSGEGNQPQHF. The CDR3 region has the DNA TGTGCCAGCAGCTTGTCGGGGGAGGGCAATCAGCCCCAGCATTTT.

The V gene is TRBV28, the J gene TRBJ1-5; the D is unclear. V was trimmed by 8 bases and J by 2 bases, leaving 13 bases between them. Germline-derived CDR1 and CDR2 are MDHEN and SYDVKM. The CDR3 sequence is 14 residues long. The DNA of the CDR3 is TGTGCCAGCCGCTTGGGCCCGGGCAATCAGCCCCAGCATTTT. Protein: CASRLGPGNQPQHF.

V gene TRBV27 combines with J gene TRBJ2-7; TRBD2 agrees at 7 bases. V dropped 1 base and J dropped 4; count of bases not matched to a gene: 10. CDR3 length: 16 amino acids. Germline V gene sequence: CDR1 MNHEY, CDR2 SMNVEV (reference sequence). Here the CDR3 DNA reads TGTGCCAGCAGTTTATTTGTTGTGGGAGGGCAGTACGAGCAGTACTTC. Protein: CASSLFVVGGQYEQYF.

CDR3: CASSLTGTGPTEAFF. The CDR3 nucleotides read TGCGCCAGCAGCCTTACCGGGACAGGGCCCACTGAAGCTTTCTTT. This chain links TRBV5-1 with TRBJ1-1, with 9 bases aligning to TRBD1. This CDR3 spans 15 amino acids. Germline V gene sequence: CDR1 SGHRS, CDR2 YFSETQ. After removal of 4 bases from V and 4 bases from J, the junction contained 8 bases not matched to a gene. The full variable domain, in which reference TRBV5-1 and TRBJ1-1 provide the parts outside the CDR3, is KAGVTQTPRYLIKTRGQQVTLSCSPISGHRSVSWYQQTPGQGLQFLFEYFSETQRNKGNFPGRFSGRQFSNSRSEMNVSTLELGDSALYLCASSLTGTGPTEAFFGQGTRLTVV.

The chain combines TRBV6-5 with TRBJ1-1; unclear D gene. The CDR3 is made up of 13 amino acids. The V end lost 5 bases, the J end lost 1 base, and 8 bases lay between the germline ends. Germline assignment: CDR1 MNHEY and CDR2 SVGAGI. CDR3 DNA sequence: TGTGCCAGCAGTGCTCCACAGAACACTGAAGCTTTCTTT. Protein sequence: CASSAPQNTEAFF.

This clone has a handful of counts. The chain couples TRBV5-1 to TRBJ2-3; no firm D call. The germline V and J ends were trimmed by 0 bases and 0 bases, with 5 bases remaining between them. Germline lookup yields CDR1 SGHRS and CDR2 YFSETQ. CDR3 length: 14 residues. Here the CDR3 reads CASSLEPSTDTQYF. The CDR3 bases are TGCGCCAGCAGCTTGGAGCCTAGCACAGATACGCAGTATTTT.

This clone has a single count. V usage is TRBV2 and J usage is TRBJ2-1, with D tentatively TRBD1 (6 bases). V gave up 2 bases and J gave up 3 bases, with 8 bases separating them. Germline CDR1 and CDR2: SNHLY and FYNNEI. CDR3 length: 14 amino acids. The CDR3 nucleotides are TGTGCCAGCAGTGAACAGGACAGCTACAATGAGCAGTTCTTC. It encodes CASSEQDSYNEQFF.

The CDR3 bases are TGTGCCAGCAGCACGACTAGCGGGTTCGAGGCAGATACGCAGTATTTT. Protein: CASSTTSGFEADTQYF. V is TRBV9 and J is TRBJ2-3; 10 bases agree with TRBD2. V gave up 4 bases and J gave up 4 bases; unmatched junction bases: 9. From germline, CDR1 is SGDLS and CDR2 YYNGEE. This CDR3 comprises 16 residues.

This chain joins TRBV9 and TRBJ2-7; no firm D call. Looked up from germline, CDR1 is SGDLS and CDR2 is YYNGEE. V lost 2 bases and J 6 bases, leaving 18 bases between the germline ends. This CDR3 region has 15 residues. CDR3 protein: CASSVTTGSLGEQYF. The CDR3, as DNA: TGTGCCAGCAGCGTTACGACTGGATCTTTGGGCGAGCAGTACTTC.